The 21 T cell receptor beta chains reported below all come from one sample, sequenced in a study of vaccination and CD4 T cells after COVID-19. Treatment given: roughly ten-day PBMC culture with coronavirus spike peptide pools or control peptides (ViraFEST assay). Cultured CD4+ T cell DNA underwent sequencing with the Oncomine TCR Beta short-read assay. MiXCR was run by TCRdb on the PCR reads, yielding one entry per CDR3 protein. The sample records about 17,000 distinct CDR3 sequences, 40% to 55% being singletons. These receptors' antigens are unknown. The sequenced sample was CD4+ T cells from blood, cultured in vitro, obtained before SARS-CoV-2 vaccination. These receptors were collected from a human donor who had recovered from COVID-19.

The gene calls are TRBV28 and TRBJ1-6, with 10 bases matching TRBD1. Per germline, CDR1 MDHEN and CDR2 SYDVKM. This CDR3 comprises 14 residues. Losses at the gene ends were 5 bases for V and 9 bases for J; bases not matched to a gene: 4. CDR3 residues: CASSLGQGFSPLHF. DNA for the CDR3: TGTGCCAGCAGTCTGGGACAGGGGTTTTCACCCCTCCACTTT.

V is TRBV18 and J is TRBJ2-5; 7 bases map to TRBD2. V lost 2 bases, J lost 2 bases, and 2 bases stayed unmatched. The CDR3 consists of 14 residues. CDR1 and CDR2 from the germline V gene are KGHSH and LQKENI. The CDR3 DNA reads TGTGCCAGCTCACCAAGGCGGGGGCAAGAGACCCAGTACTTC. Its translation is CASSPRRGQETQYF.

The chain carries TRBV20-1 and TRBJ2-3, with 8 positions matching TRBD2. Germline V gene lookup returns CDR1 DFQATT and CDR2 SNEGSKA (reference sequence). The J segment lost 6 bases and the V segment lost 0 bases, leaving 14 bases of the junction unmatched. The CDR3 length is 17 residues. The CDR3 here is CSARDNRGGGLRDTQYF. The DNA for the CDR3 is TGCAGTGCTAGAGATAATCGGGGCGGGGGGCTCAGGGATACGCAGTATTTT.

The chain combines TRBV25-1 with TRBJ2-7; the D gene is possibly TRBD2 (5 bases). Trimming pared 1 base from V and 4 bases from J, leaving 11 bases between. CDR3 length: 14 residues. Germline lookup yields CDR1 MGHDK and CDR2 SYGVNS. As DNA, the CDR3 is TGTGCCAGCAGTGAATTTGGGCGAGGGTACGAGCAGTACTTC. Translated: CASSEFGRGYEQYF.

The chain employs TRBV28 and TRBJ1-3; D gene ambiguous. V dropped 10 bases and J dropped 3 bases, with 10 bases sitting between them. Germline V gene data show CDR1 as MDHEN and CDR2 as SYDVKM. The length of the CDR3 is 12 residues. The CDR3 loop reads CAIQRDGNTIYF. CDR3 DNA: TGTGCCATTCAAAGAGATGGAAACACCATATATTTT.

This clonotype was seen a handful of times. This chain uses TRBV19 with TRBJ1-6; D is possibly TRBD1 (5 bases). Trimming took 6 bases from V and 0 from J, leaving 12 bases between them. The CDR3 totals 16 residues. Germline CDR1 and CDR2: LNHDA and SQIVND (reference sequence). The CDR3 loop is CASSRPGSSYNSPLHF. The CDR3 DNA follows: TGTGCCAGTAGCCGACCAGGGAGCTCCTATAATTCACCCCTCCACTTT.

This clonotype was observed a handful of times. CDR3 protein: CASSAILGSPLHF. CDR3 bases: TGTGCCAGCAGCGCGATCTTGGGGTCACCCCTCCACTTT. The chain couples TRBV11-2 to TRBJ1-6; no clear D gene. Per the germline V gene, CDR1 is SGHAT and CDR2 is FQNNGV. The CDR3 loop spans 13 amino acids. V lost 5 bases, J lost 10 bases, and 12 bases lay in between.

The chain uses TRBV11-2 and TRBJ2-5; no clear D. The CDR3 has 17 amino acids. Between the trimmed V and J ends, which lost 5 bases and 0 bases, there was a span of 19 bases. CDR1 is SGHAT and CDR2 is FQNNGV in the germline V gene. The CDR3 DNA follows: TGTGCCAGCAGCCGCCGTCCGTCCACCTCGTACCAAGAGACCCAGTACTTC. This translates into CASSRRPSTSYQETQYF.

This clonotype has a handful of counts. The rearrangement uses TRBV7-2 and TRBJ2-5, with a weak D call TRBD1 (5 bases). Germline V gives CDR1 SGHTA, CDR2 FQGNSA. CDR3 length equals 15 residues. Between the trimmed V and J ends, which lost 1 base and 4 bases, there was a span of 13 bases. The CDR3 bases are TGTGCCAGCAGCTTAGAGGTGGGGCGCGGAGAGACCCAGTACTTC. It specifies CASSLEVGRGETQYF. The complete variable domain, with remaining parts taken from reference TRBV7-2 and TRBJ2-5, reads GAGVSQSPSNKVTEKGKDVELRCDPISGHTALYWYRQSLGQGLEFLIYFQGNSAPDKSGLPSDRFSAERTGGSVSTLTIQRTQQEDSAVYLCASSLEVGRGETQYFGPGTRLLVL.

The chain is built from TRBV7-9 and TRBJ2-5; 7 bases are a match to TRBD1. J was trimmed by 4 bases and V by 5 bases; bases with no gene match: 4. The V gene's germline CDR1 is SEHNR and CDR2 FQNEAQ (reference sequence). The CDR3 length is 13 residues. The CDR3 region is CASSAGGPETQYF. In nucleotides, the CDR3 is TGTGCCAGCAGCGCAGGGGGACCAGAGACCCAGTACTTC.

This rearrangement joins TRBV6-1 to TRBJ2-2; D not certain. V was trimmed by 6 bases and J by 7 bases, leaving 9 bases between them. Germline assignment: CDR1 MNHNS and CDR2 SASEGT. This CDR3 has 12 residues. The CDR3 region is CASSKVNGELFF. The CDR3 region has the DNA TGTGCCAGCAGCAAGGTGAACGGGGAGCTGTTTTTT.

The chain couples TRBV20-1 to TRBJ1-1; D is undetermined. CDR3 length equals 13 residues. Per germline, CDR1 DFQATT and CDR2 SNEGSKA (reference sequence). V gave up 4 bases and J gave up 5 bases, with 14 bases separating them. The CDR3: CSATGRAGTEAFF. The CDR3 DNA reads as TGCAGTGCTACCGGGAGGGCGGGGACTGAAGCTTTCTTT.

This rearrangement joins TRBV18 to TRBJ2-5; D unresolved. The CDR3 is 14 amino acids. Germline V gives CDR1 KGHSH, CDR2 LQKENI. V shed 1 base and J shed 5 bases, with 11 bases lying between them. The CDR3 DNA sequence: TGTGCCAGCTCACCACTAGTTGGACCCGAGACCCAGTACTTC. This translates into CASSPLVGPETQYF. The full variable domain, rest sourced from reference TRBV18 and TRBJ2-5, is NAGVMQNPRHLVRRRGQEARLRCSPMKGHSHVYWYRQLPEEGLKFMVYLQKENIIDESGMPKERFSAEFPKEGPSILRIQQVVRGDSAAYFCASSPLVGPETQYFGPGTRLLVL.

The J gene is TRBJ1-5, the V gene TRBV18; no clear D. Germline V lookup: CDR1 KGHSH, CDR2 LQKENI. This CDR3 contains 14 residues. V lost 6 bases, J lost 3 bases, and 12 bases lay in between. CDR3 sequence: CASSLYTNNQPQHF. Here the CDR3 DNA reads TGTGCCAGCTCCCTGTACACGAACAATCAGCCCCAGCATTTT.

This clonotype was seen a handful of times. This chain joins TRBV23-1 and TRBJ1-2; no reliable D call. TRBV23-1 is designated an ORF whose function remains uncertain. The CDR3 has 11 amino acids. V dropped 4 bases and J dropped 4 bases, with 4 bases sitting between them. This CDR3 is CASSPPYGYTF. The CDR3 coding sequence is TGCGCCAGCAGTCCTCCCTATGGCTACACCTTC.

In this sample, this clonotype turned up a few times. The CDR3 sequence: CASSYLFPGVGETQYF. CDR3 DNA: TGTGCCAGCAGTTACCTCTTCCCGGGAGTGGGGGAGACCCAGTACTTC. The chain couples TRBV6-2 or TRBV6-3 to TRBJ2-5, with D tentatively TRBD2 (6 bases). The germline V and J ends were trimmed by 2 bases and 5 bases, with 18 bases remaining between them. The CDR3 loop spans 16 amino acids. The germline V gene has CDR1 MNHEY and CDR2 SVGEGT.

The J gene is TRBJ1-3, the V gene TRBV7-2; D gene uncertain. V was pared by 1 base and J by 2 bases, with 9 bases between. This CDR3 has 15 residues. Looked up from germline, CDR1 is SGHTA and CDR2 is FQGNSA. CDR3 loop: CASSLEGGAGNTIYF. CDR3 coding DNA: TGTGCCAGCAGCTTAGAGGGTGGGGCTGGAAACACCATATATTTT.

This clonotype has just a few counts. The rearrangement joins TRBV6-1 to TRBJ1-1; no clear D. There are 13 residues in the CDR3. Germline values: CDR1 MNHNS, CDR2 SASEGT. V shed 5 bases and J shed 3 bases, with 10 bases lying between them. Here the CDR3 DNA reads TGTGCCAGCAGTCCAGCTAGGGACACTGAAGCTTTCTTT. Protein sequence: CASSPARDTEAFF.

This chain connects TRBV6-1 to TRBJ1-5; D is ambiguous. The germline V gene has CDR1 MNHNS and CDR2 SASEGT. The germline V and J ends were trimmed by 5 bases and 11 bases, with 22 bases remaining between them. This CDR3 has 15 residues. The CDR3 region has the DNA TGTGCCAGCAGTCCAACGGGCCAGACCCTTTGGGCCCAGCATTTT. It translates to CASSPTGQTLWAQHF.

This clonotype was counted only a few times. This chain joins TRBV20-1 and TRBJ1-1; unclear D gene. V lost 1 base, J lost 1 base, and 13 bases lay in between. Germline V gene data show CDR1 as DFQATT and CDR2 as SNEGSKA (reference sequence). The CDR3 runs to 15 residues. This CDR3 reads CSARVAQTWNTEAFF. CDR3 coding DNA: TGCAGTGCTAGAGTGGCCCAAACCTGGAACACTGAAGCTTTCTTT.

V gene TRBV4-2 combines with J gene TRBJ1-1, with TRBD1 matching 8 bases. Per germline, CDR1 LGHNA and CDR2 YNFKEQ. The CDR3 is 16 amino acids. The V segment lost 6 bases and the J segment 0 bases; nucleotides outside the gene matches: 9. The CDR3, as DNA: TGTGCCAGCAGTTTCGGGACAGGAGGAATGAACACTGAAGCTTTCTTT. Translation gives CASSFGTGGMNTEAFF.